This entry describes one TCR beta chain. The antigen is undetermined. The sample is drawn from a study of OX40 agonist ivuxolimab in advanced cancers. Background on the study: Across the patients, intravenous ivuxolimab was delivered every 2 weeks at 0.01 to 10 mg/kg. Three patients, one with hepatocellular carcinoma and two with cutaneous melanoma, achieved partial responses. Every patient in dose escalation had hepatocellular carcinoma, melanoma, renal cell or head and neck cancer. Study-wide findings and caveats: Antigens targeted by the expanded peripheral T cells were not determined.

Assay: immunoSEQ multiplex PCR; the TCRdb copy retains only in-frame clones and omits some. Of approximately 75,000 clones in the sample, roughly 90% were seen once. This specimen consisted of CD4+ or CD8+ T cells sorted from blood, obtained in a trial of the OX40 agonist ivuxolimab. The TCR was taken from an adult with an advanced solid tumor such as melanoma, head and neck, liver or kidney cancer.

The chain's CDR3 is CASSHGATYEQYF. The CDR3 nucleotides are TGTGCCAGCTCACACGGCGCGACCTACGAGCAGTACTTC. J is TRBJ2-7 and V is TRBV18, with D unresolved. The germline V gene has CDR1 KGHSH and CDR2 LQKENI. Trimming removed 4 bases at V and 2 bases at J, with 9 bases between. The CDR3 contains 13 residues.